Reported below is one T cell receptor beta chain. The antigen remains undetermined. Patients' lesions had not changed for the previous 6 months. No vitiligo treatment was given during the prior three months. Sequenced by immunoSEQ multiplex PCR; TCRdb stores in-frame clones only, minus some. The repertoire holds 40,000 to 50,000 clones, with over 90% as singletons. The germline gives CDR1 SGHRS, CDR2 YFSETQ. V lost 0 bases to trimming and J lost 1 base; unmatched junction nucleotides: 3. The CDR3 spans 15 residues. The sample belongs to a study of resident and recirculating memory T cells in vitiligo. Looking at the study overall: The samples were homogenized without cell sorting before genomic DNA extraction.

Study-level results: TCR sequences were not conserved across biopsy sites or patients.

The clonotype was recovered from a male donor with vitiligo. Sequencing was carried out using blood. The chain uses TRBV5-1 and TRBJ2-5; 7 bases map to TRBD2. CDR3 in DNA: TGCGCCAGCAGCTTGGCTAGCGGATCCCAAGAGACCCAGTACTTC. Residues: CASSLASGSQETQYF.